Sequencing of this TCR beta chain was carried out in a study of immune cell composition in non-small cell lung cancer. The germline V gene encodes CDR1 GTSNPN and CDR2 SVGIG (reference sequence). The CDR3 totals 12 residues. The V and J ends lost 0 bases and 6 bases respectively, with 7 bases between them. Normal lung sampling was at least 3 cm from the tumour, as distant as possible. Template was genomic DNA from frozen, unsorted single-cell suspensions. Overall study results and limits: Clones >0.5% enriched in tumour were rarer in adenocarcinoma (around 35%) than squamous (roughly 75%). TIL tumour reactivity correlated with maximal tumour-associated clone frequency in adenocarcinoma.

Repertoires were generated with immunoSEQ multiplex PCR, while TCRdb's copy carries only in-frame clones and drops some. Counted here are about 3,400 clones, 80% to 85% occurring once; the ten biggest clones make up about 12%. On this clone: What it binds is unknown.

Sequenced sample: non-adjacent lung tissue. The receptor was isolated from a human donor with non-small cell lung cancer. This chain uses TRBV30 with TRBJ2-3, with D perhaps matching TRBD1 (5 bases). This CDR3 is CAWSVKGDTQYF. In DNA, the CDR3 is TGTGCCTGGAGTGTTAAGGGGGATACGCAGTATTTT.